This T cell receptor beta chain was recorded in a study of beta chain features in type 1 diabetes. Expressed TCRB transcripts were sequenced because the entire RNA isolate underwent reverse transcription. Some clones are missing from TCRdb's copy, which holds only in-frame ones; the method was immunoSEQ multiplex PCR. This repertoire shows around 500,000 clones, approximately 28% found once; its top ten account for around 0.065%. This TCR was sampled from a man aged 18 to 29 in good health. Sequencing was performed on naive CD4+ T cells from blood.

The CDR3 DNA reads TGTGCCAGCAGCTTAGTGGCCGAGCAGTACTTC. Its translation is CASSLVAEQYF. The chain couples TRBV7-2 to TRBJ2-7, with D unresolved. V was clipped by 1 base and J by 6 bases, with 4 bases between them. The CDR3 is 11 residues long. CDR1 is SGHTA and CDR2 is FQGNSA in the germline V gene.